The 27 T cell receptor beta chains below all came from one sample that was sequenced in a study of T cells in Graves' hyperthyroidism and ophthalmopathy. TCR beta CDR3 sequences were amplified from RNA transcripts. The TCR CDR3 was amplified in a first-round RT-PCR using the HTBI primer set. TCRdb processed the multiplex PCR reads anew with MiXCR; each CDR3 protein has one entry. The data contain around 280,000 distinct CDR3 sequences, roughly 13% of them singletons. Sequenced sample: blood. These receptor sequences come from a woman in her thirties or forties with Graves' hyperthyroidism.

Concerning this clonotype itself: With a much larger clone just one base away, this may be a read error. This chain connects TRBV2 to TRBJ1-4; TRBD1 agrees at 7 bases. Per the germline V gene, CDR1 is SNHLY and CDR2 is FYNNEI. This CDR3 has 17 residues. V dropped 5 bases and J dropped 4; count of bases not matched to a gene: 13. The CDR3 DNA is TGTGCCAGCAGTCAGGGGAGGAGACAGGGAAATAATGAAAAACTGTTTTTT. This translates into CASSQGRRQGNNEKLFF.

This clonotype was seen at least ten times. V usage is TRBV5-6 and J usage is TRBJ1-2; TRBD1 might be the D (5 bases). Trimming took 3 bases from V and 5 from J, leaving 14 bases between them. This CDR3 is built from 14 residues. CDR1 and CDR2 from the germline V gene are SGHDT and YYEEEE. The CDR3 coding sequence is TGTGCCAGCAGCTCTGGGACCGAGCGTTATGGCTACACCTTC. This sequence encodes CASSSGTERYGYTF.

A few counts support this clonotype. V usage is TRBV6-5 and J usage is TRBJ1-1, with D tentatively TRBD1 (5 bases). The V end lost 2 bases, the J end lost 2 bases, and 9 bases lay between the germline ends. CDR1 and CDR2 from the germline V gene are MNHEY and SVGAGI. This CDR3 is 14 amino acids long. The CDR3 reads CASSYPQGNTEAFF. The CDR3 region has the DNA TGTGCCAGCAGTTACCCGCAGGGAAACACTGAAGCTTTCTTT.

A word on this clonotype: Mismatch with germline at one junction end may stem from a read error. The rearrangement links TRBV30 to TRBJ2-2; maybe TRBD2 (5 bases). Germline CDR1 reads GTSNPN; CDR2 reads SVGIG (reference sequence). This CDR3 has 13 amino acids. DNA of the CDR3: TGTGCCTGGAGCGGCGACTACACCGGGGAGCTGCTTTTT. It encodes CAWSGDYTGELLF.

This clonotype was seen many times. The CDR3 spells CASSLVTGTMNTEAFF. The CDR3 bases are TGTGCCAGCAGCTTAGTAACGGGAACAATGAACACTGAAGCTTTCTTT. This chain connects TRBV7-9 to TRBJ1-1; D not resolved. The V gene lost 1 base and the J gene lost 0 bases, with 12 bases spanning the gap. The CDR3 is 16 residues long. Germline V CDR1 and CDR2: SEHNR, FQNEAQ (reference sequence).

At least ten counts were recorded for this clonotype. The gene calls are TRBV12-3 or TRBV12-4 and TRBJ2-1; D is unclear. The V gene lost 4 bases and the J gene lost 3 bases, with 16 bases spanning the gap. This CDR3 has 16 amino acids. The CDR3 DNA reads as TGTGCCAGCAGTTCCGCGGCGCCCCCCCTCTACAATGAGCAGTTCTTC. The encoded protein is CASSSAAPPLYNEQFF.

Ten or more counts support this clonotype. J is TRBJ2-6 and V is TRBV2; D is ambiguous. Germline V gene data show CDR1 as SNHLY and CDR2 as FYNNEI. Trimming took off 5 bases at V and 2 bases at J, with 16 bases between the two ends. This CDR3 has 17 amino acids. Written as DNA, the CDR3 is TGTGCCAGCAGTTTCGATCGACAATCACCTGGGGCCAACGTCCTGACTTTC. Protein product: CASSFDRQSPGANVLTF. Full variable domain (remainder filled in from reference TRBV2 and TRBJ2-6): EPEVTQTPSHQVTQMGQEVILRCVPISNHLYFYWYRQILGQKVEFLVSFYNNEISEKSEIFDDQFSVERPDGSNFTLKIRSTKLEDSAMYFCASSFDRQSPGANVLTFGAGSRLTVL.

This clonotype occurred many times. The chain combines TRBV2 with TRBJ1-1; D unresolved. The germline CDR1 and CDR2 sequences are SNHLY and FYNNEI. Trimming took 1 base from V and 1 from J, leaving 7 bases between them. This CDR3 is 14 amino acids long. CDR3 region: CASSEVGQNTEAFF. For the CDR3, the DNA is TGTGCCAGCAGTGAAGTAGGTCAGAACACTGAAGCTTTCTTT.

This clonotype was observed a handful of times. V is TRBV4-1 and J is TRBJ1-3; D is ambiguous. CDR1 is MGHRA and CDR2 is YSYEKL in the germline V gene. This CDR3 is built from 18 residues. The V end lost 0 bases, the J end lost 0 bases, and 15 bases lay between the germline ends. The DNA for the CDR3 is TGCGCCAGCAGCCAAGATCGGAACGGGCTAGGCTCTGGAAACACCATATATTTT. This encodes CASSQDRNGLGSGNTIYF.

This clonotype was seen only a few times. The CDR3 protein is CASSLTRPSTDTQYF. Written as DNA, the CDR3 is TGTGCCAGCAGCCTGACTAGACCTAGCACAGATACGCAGTATTTT. V gene TRBV2 combines with J gene TRBJ2-3; D possibly corresponds to TRBD2 (6 bases). V shed 6 bases and J shed 0 bases, with 13 bases lying between them. This CDR3 has 15 residues. The germline V gene encodes CDR1 SNHLY and CDR2 FYNNEI. Using reference TRBV2 and TRBJ2-3 for the parts outside the CDR3, the full variable domain is EPEVTQTPSHQVTQMGQEVILRCVPISNHLYFYWYRQILGQKVEFLVSFYNNEISEKSEIFDDQFSVERPDGSNFTLKIRSTKLEDSAMYFCASSLTRPSTDTQYFGPGTRLTVL.

The V gene is TRBV6-2 or TRBV6-3, the J gene TRBJ2-1; TRBD1 aligns across 11 bases. The CDR3 covers 14 residues. Germline lookup yields CDR1 MNHEY and CDR2 SVGEGT. The trim removed 6 bases at V and 8 bases at J, leaving 6 bases unmatched. For the CDR3, the DNA is TGTGCCAGCAGGAGGGACAGGGGGAGCGATGAGCAGTTCTTC. This gives the protein CASRRDRGSDEQFF.

This clonotype was seen a handful of times. V gene TRBV30 combines with J gene TRBJ2-3, with D possibly matching TRBD2 (5 bases). V lost 3 bases and J 5 bases, leaving 9 bases between the germline ends. The CDR3 is 12 residues long. In germline, CDR1 is GTSNPN, CDR2 SVGIG (reference sequence). The CDR3 DNA sequence: TGTGCCTGGAGCCCTACTAGAGATACGCAGTATTTT. Protein product: CAWSPTRDTQYF.

The chain employs TRBV30 and TRBJ2-6, with 7 bases aligning to TRBD2. The junction had 8 bases not matched to a gene; V was cut back by 1 base and J by 2 bases. The CDR3 is 17 residues long. Germline V gene lookup returns CDR1 GTSNPN and CDR2 SVGIG (reference sequence). For the CDR3, the DNA is TGTGCCTGGAGTGCGACAGCGGGACTGGCTGGGGCCAACGTCCTGACTTTC. Encoded protein: CAWSATAGLAGANVLTF. The complete variable domain, with remaining parts taken from reference TRBV30 and TRBJ2-6, reads SQTIHQWPATLVQPVGSPLSLECTVEGTSNPNLYWYRQAAGRGLQLLFYSVGIGQISSEVPQNLSASRPQDRQFILSSKKLLLSDSGFYLCAWSATAGLAGANVLTFGAGSRLTVL.

This clonotype was counted between two and nine times. The chain employs TRBV28 and TRBJ2-7; D is possibly TRBD2 (6 bases). The CDR3 runs to 15 residues. CDR1 is MDHEN, CDR2 SYDVKM, per germline. Trimming shortened V by 2 bases and J by 3 bases, and 14 bases separated the two germline ends. CDR3: CASSLKGTSYYEQYF. CDR3 DNA: TGTGCCAGCAGTTTAAAAGGGACTTCCTACTACGAGCAGTACTTC.

This clonotype was observed many times. The gene calls are TRBV20-1 and TRBJ1-6, with D possibly matching TRBD1 (6 bases). This CDR3 contains 12 residues. Per germline, CDR1 DFQATT and CDR2 SNEGSKA (reference sequence). V lost 3 bases to trimming and J lost 14 bases, with 14 bases between them. The CDR3 sequence is CSARGRGLTLHF. The CDR3 DNA sequence: TGCAGTGCTAGGGGCAGGGGTCTAACCCTCCACTTT.

A few counts support this clonotype. The chain joins TRBV7-9 to TRBJ2-5, with no clear D. Germline assignment: CDR1 SEHNR and CDR2 FQNEAQ (reference sequence). Trimming took off 3 bases at V and 0 bases at J, with 11 bases between the two ends. The CDR3 sequence is 15 residues long. For the CDR3, the DNA is TGTGCCAGCAGCTTGTCGGCGGATTACCAAGAGACCCAGTACTTC. Amino acid sequence: CASSLSADYQETQYF.

A remark on this clonotype: It may be a read error: a sequence one base away is much more abundant. V gene TRBV7-2 combines with J gene TRBJ2-2, with D maybe TRBD2 (6 bases). Germline values: CDR1 SGHTA, CDR2 FQGNSA. This CDR3 is built from 12 residues. The CDR3: CASSSMTGGLFF. CDR3 DNA: TGTGCCAGCAGCTCAATGACCGGGGGGCTGTTTTTT.

This clonotype was counted at least ten times. CDR3 DNA: TGTGCCACCAGTGACCCCGGGACTAGCGCAAGGAGCTCCTACAATGAGCAGTTCTTC. This sequence encodes CATSDPGTSARSSYNEQFF. The chain is built from TRBV24-1 and TRBJ2-1; 10 bases fit TRBD2. From germline, CDR1 is KGHDR and CDR2 SFDVKD. The CDR3 is 19 amino acids. The J segment lost 0 bases and the V segment lost 4 bases, leaving 11 bases of the junction unmatched.

This clonotype was detected ten times or more. This chain joins TRBV5-8 and TRBJ2-7; D is unresolved. The germline CDR1 and CDR2 sequences are SGHTS and YDEGEE. Trimming removed 4 bases at V and 1 base at J, with 12 bases between. CDR3 length equals 14 residues. The CDR3 DNA sequence: TGTGCCAGCAGCCGAGGATTCAGTTCCTACGAGCAGTACTTC. It yields the protein CASSRGFSSYEQYF.

This clonotype was counted ten times or more. The rearrangement links TRBV27 to TRBJ1-2, with D possibly matching TRBD1 (5 bases). Germline V lookup: CDR1 MNHEY, CDR2 SMNVEV (reference sequence). This CDR3 is 14 amino acids long. Trimming shortened V by 0 bases and J by 7 bases, and 12 bases separated the two germline ends. CDR3 DNA sequence: TGTGCCAGCAGTTTATCGCGACAGCCGGGTGGCTACACCTTC. Translation gives CASSLSRQPGGYTF.

At least ten counts were recorded for this clonotype. The chain couples TRBV6-5 to TRBJ1-2, with D perhaps matching TRBD1 (6 bases). The germline CDR1 and CDR2 sequences are MNHEY and SVGAGI. Trimming removed 0 bases at V and 3 bases at J, with 11 bases between. The CDR3 is made up of 15 amino acids. The CDR3 here is CASSYSRGSYYGYTF. The CDR3 DNA follows: TGTGCCAGCAGTTACTCCAGGGGATCGTACTATGGCTACACCTTC.

This clonotype was observed at least ten times. The chain employs TRBV5-8 and TRBJ2-3; 7 bases are a match to TRBD1. V was pared by 5 bases and J by 4 bases, with 13 bases of the junction left unmatched. The CDR3 runs 16 residues. CDR1 and CDR2 from the germline V gene are SGHTS and YDEGEE. The CDR3 here is CASSLGTGARADTQYF. In DNA, the CDR3 is TGTGCCAGCAGTCTAGGCACAGGGGCACGGGCAGATACGCAGTATTTT. The full variable domain, its missing parts supplied by reference TRBV5-8 and TRBJ2-3, is EAGVTQSPTHLIKTRGQQATLRCSPISGHTSVYWYQQALGLGLQFLLWYDEGEERNRGNFPPRFSGRQFPNYSSELNVNALELEDSALYLCASSLGTGARADTQYFGPGTRLTVL.

This clonotype was recorded at least ten times. This rearrangement joins TRBV9 to TRBJ1-1; 7 bases line up with TRBD1. Per the germline V gene, CDR1 is SGDLS and CDR2 is YYNGEE. The CDR3 has 13 residues. J lost 5 bases, V lost 5 bases, and 6 bases had no gene match. The DNA of the CDR3 is TGTGCCAGCAGTCCAGGGGGTCGGACTGAAGCTTTCTTT. This codes for CASSPGGRTEAFF.

CDR3 coding DNA: TGTGCCTGGACCCTAGAGGCCGGGGGCTACACCTTC. It translates to CAWTLEAGGYTF. The chain has TRBV30 and TRBJ1-2; D is unresolved. This CDR3 region has 12 residues. Trimming left V 4 bases short and J 8 bases short, with 14 bases between. CDR1 and CDR2 (germline): GTSNPN, SVGIG (reference sequence).

This clonotype was recorded many times. V gene TRBV7-9 combines with J gene TRBJ2-3; tentatively, D is TRBD2 (6 bases). Deletions cut 1 base from V and 4 bases from J, with 12 bases between. This CDR3 has 15 residues. The germline V gene has CDR1 SEHNR and CDR2 FQNEAQ (reference sequence). CDR3 DNA sequence: TGTGCCAGCAGCTTAGGAGGCGGGACCGCAGATACGCAGTATTTT. Protein product: CASSLGGGTADTQYF.

The table lists this clonotype with many counts. The V call is TRBV7-2, the J call TRBJ2-2, with no clear D. This CDR3 contains 13 residues. Trimming took off 0 bases at V and 4 bases at J, with 3 bases between the two ends. Germline values: CDR1 SGHTA, CDR2 FQGNSA. The CDR3 loop reads CASSLAATGELFF. The CDR3 DNA follows: TGTGCCAGCAGCTTAGCGGCCACCGGGGAGCTGTTTTTT.

This rearrangement joins TRBV20-1 to TRBJ2-7; 12 positions agree with TRBD2. The CDR3 totals 16 residues. CDR1 DFQATT and CDR2 SNEGSKA come from the germline V gene (reference sequence). V lost 4 bases to trimming and J lost 9 bases; unmatched junction nucleotides: 16. DNA of the CDR3: TGCAGTGCTACCTTTCCGACTAGCGGGAGTCCCCTCGTGCAGTACTTC. Protein product: CSATFPTSGSPLVQYF.